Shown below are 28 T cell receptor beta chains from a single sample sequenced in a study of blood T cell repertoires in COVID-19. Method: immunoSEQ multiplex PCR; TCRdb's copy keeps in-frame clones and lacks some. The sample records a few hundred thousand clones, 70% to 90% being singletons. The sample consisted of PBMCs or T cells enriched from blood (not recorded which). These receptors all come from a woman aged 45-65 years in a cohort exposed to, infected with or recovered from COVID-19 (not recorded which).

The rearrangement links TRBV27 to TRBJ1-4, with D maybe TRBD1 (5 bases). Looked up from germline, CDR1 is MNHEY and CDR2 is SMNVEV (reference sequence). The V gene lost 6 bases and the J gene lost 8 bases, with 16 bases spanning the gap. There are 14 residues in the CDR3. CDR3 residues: CASRLGRRGEKLFF. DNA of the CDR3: TGTGCCAGCAGATTGGGGAGGCGGGGCGAAAAACTGTTTTTT.

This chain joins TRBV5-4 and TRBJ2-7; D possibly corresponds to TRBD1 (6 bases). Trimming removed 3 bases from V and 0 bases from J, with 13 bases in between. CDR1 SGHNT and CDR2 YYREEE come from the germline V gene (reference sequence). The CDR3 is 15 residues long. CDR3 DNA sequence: TGTGCCAGCAGCTGGGACATCGGAAGCTCCTACGAGCAGTACTTC. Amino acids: CASSWDIGSSYEQYF.

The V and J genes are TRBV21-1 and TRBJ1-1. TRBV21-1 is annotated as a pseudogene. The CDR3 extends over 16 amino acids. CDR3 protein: CASSKGDPRRYTEAFF. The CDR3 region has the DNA TGTGCCAGCAGCAAAGGAGACCCACGGAGGTACACTGAAGCTTTCTTT.

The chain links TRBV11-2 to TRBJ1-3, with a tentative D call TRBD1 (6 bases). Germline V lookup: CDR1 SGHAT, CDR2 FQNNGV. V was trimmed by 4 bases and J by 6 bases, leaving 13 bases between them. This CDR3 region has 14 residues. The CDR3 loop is CASSSDSGINTIYF. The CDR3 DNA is TGTGCCAGCAGCTCGGACAGTGGGATAAACACCATATATTTT.

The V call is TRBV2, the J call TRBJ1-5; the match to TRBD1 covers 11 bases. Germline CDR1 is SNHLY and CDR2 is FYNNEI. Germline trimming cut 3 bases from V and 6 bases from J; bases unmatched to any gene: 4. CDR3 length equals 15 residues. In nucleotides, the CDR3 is TGTGCCAGCAGTGATAGGACAGGGGGCCGTCAGCCCCAGCATTTT. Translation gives CASSDRTGGRQPQHF.

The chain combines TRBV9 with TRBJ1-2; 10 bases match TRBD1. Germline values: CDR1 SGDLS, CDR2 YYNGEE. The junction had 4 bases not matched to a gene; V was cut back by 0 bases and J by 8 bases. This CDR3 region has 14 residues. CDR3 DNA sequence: TGTGCCAGCAGCGTAGGGGGACAGGGGCAAGGCTACACCTTC. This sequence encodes CASSVGGQGQGYTF.

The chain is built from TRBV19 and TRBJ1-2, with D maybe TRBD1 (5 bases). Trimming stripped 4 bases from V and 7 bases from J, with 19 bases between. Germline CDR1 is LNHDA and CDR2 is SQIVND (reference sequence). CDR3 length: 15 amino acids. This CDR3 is CASSTHQGRESGYTF. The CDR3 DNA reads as TGTGCCAGTAGTACACACCAGGGCCGCGAGAGTGGCTACACCTTC.

CDR3 region: CASSFLGEAYEQYF. CDR3 DNA: TGTGCCAGCAGCTTCTTAGGGGAGGCCTACGAGCAGTACTTC. The chain employs TRBV5-8 and TRBJ2-7, with D tentatively TRBD2 (6 bases). The germline gives CDR1 SGHTS, CDR2 YDEGEE. The V end lost 2 bases, the J end lost 2 bases, and 11 bases lay between the germline ends. This CDR3 contains 14 residues.

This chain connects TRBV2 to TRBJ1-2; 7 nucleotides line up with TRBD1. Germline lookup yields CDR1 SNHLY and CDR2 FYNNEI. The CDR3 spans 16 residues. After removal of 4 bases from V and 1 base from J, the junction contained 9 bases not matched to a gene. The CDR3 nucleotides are TGTGCCAGCAGTGTTCTCGGGCCAGGGGGTAACTATGGCTACACCTTC. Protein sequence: CASSVLGPGGNYGYTF.

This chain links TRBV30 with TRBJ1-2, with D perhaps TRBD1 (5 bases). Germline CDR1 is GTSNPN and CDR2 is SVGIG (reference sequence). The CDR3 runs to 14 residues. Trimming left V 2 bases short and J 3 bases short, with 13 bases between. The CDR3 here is CAWSLPGQDYGYTF. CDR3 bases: TGTGCCTGGAGTCTCCCAGGACAAGACTATGGCTACACCTTC.

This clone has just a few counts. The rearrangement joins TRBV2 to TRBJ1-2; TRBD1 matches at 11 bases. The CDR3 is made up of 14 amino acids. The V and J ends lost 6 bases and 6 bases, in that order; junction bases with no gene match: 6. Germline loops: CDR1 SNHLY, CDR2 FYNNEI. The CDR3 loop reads CASSMGQGGNGYTF. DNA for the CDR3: TGTGCCAGCAGCATGGGACAGGGGGGAAATGGCTACACCTTC.

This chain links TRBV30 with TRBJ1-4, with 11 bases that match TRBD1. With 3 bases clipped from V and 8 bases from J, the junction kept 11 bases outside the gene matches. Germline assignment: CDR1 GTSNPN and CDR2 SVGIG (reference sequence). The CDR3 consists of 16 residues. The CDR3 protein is CAWRMDRGQFYEKLFF. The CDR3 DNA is TGTGCCTGGAGGATGGACAGGGGGCAGTTTTACGAAAAACTGTTTTTT.

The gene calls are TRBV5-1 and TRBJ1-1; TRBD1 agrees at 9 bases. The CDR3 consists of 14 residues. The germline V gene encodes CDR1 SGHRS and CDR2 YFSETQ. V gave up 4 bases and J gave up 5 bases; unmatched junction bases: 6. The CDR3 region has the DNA TGCGCCAGCAGCGTACAGGGGGCTGGTACTGAAGCTTTCTTT. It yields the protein CASSVQGAGTEAFF. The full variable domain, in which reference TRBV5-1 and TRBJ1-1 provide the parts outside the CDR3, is KAGVTQTPRYLIKTRGQQVTLSCSPISGHRSVSWYQQTPGQGLQFLFEYFSETQRNKGNFPGRFSGRQFSNSRSEMNVSTLELGDSALYLCASSVQGAGTEAFFGQGTRLTVV.

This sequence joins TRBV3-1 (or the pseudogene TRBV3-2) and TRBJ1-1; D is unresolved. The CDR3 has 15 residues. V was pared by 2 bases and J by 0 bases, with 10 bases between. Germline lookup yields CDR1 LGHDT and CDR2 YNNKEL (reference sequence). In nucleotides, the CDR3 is TGTGCCAGCAGCCAAATTTACAGAATGAACACTGAAGCTTTCTTT. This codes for CASSQIYRMNTEAFF.

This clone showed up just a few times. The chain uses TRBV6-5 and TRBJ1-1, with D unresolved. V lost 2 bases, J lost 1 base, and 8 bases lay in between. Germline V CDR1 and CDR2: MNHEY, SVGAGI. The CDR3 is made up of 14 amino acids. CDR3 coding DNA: TGTGCCAGCAGTTACCGCCCGGGGAACACTGAAGCTTTCTTT. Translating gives CASSYRPGNTEAFF.

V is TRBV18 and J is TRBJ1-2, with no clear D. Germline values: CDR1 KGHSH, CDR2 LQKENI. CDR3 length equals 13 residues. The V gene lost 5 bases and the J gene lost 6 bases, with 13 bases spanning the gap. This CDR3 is CASSDIVRNGYTF. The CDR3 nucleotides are TGTGCCAGCTCAGATATAGTTCGAAATGGCTACACCTTC.

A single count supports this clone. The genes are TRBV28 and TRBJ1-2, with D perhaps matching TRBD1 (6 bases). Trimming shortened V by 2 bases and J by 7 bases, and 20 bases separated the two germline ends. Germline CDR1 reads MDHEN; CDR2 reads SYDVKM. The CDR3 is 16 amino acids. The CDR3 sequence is CASSLTVQGGQRGYTF. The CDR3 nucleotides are TGTGCCAGCAGTTTAACCGTACAGGGTGGACAACGTGGCTACACCTTC.

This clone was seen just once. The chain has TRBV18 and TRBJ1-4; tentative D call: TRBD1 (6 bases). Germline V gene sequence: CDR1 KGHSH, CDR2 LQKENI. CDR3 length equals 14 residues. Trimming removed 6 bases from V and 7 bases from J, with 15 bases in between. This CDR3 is CASSLGLQGEKLFF. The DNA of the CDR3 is TGTGCCAGCTCTCTGGGACTACAGGGTGAAAAACTGTTTTTT.

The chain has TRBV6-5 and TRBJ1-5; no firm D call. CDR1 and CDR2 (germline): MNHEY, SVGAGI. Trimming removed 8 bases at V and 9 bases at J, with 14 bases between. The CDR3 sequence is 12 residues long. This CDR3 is CASGERARPQHF. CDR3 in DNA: TGTGCCAGCGGGGAGAGGGCTAGGCCCCAGCATTTT.

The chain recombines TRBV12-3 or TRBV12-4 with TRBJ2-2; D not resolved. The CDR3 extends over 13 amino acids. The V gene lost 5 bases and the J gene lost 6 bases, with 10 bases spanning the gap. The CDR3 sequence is CASSPLLAGELFF. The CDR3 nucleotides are TGTGCCAGCAGTCCCCTCCTCGCCGGGGAGCTGTTTTTT.

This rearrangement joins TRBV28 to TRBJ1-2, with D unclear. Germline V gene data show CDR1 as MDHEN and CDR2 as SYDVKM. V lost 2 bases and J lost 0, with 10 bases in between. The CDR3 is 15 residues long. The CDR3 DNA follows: TGTGCCAGCAGTTTACTACGTACAGCTAACTATGGCTACACCTTC. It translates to CASSLLRTANYGYTF.

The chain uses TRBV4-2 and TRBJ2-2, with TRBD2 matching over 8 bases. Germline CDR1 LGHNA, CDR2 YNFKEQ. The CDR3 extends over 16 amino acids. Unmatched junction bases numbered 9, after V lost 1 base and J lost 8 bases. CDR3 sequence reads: CASSQGGSSGLGELFF. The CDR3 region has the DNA TGTGCCAGCAGCCAAGGAGGATCTAGCGGGTTGGGGGAGCTGTTTTTT.

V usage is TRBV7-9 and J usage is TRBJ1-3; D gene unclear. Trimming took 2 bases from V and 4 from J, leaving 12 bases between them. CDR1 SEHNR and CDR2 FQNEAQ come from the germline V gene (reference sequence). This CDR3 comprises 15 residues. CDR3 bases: TGTGCCAGCAGCTTAACCGGAGAAAGGGGAAACACCATATATTTT. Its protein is CASSLTGERGNTIYF.

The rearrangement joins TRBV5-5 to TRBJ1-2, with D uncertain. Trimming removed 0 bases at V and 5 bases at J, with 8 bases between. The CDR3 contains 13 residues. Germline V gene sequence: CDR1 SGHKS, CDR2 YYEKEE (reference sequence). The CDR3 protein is CASSLAEKYGYTF. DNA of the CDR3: TGTGCCAGCAGCTTGGCGGAGAAATATGGCTACACCTTC.

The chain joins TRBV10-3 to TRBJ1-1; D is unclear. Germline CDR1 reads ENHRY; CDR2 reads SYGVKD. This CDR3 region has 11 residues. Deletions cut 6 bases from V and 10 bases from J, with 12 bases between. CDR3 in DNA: TGTGCCATCAGCCCCGGAGGACGAGCTTTCTTT. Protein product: CAISPGGRAFF.

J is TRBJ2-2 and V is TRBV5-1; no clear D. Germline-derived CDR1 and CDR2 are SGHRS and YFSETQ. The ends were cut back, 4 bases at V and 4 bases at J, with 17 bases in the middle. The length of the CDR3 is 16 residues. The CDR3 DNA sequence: TGCGCCAGCAGCCTGGGAAATGCGCGAGGCACCGGGGAGCTGTTTTTT. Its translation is CASSLGNARGTGELFF.

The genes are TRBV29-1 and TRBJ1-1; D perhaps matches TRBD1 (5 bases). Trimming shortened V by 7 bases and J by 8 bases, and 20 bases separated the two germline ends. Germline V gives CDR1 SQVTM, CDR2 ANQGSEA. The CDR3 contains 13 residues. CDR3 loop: CSAGRGEIQEAFF. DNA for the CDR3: TGCAGCGCGGGCCGGGGGGAAATACAAGAAGCTTTCTTT.

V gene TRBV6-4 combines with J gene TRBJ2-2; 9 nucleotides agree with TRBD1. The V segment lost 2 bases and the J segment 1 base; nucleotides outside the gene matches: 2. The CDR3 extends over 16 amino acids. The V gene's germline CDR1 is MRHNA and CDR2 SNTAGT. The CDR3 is CASSDRQGVNTGELFF. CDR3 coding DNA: TGTGCCAGCAGTGACCGACAGGGGGTGAACACCGGGGAGCTGTTTTTT.